This T cell receptor beta chain comes out of a study of T-cell reconstitution after alpha-beta-depleted transplantation in children. Findings and limits, study-wide: Most T-cell counts and diversity one year after the transplant came from T cells that were newly produced. Where some patients showed high TCRbeta diversity at day 60, it came from recipient T cells and thymic progenitors that had survived.

Unique molecular identifiers were used in preparing the TCRbeta library. TCRdb redid the calling of the PCR reads with MiXCR, one entry per CDR3 protein. The sample holds about 130,000 distinct CDR3 sequences; 8% to 10% are singletons and the top ten take around 24%. Germline V gives CDR1 MNHNS, CDR2 SASEGT. V was pared by 2 bases and J by 2 bases, with 4 bases of the junction left unmatched. The CDR3 contains 15 residues. A note on this clonotype: As yet, its antigen is unknown.

This sample comprised PBMCs, mostly from graft donor cells, obtained 180 days after TCRalphabeta/CD19-depleted stem cell transplant. The chain has TRBV6-1 and TRBJ2-7, with 9 nucleotides matching TRBD2. The TCR was taken from a girl in the first two years of life who had a stem cell transplant for combined immunodeficiency, so the T cells may come from the graft donor. The CDR3 spells CASSESWTSAYEQYF. The CDR3 bases are TGTGCCAGCAGTGAAAGTTGGACTAGCGCCTACGAGCAGTACTTC.